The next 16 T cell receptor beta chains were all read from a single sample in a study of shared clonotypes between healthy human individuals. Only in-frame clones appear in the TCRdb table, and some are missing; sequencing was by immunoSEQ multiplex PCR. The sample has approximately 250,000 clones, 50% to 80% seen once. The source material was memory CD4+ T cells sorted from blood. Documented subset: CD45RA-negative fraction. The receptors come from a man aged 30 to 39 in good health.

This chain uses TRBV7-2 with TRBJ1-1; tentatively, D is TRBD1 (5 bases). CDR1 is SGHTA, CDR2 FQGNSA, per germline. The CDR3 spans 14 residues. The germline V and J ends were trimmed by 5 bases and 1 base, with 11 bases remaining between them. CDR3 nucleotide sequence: TGTGCCAGCAGCCCAGGGCACCAGAACACTGAAGCTTTCTTT. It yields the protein CASSPGHQNTEAFF.

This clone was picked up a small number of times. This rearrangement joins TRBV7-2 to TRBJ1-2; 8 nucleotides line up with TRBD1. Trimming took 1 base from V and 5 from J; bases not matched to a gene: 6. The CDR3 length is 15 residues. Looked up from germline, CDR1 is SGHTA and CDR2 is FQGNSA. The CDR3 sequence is CASSLGGQGPYGYTF. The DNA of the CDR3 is TGTGCCAGCAGCTTAGGCGGACAGGGCCCTTATGGCTACACCTTC.

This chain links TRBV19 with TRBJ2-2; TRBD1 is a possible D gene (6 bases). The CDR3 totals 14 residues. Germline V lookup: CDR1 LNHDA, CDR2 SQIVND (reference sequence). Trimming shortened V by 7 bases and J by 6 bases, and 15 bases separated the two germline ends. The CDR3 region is CASKQGNPAGELFF. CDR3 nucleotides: TGTGCCAGTAAACAGGGTAACCCCGCCGGGGAGCTGTTTTTT.

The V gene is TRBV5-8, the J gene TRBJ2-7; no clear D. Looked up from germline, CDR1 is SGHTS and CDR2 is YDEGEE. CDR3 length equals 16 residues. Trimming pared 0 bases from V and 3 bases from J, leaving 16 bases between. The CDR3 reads CASSLGQASWNYEQYF. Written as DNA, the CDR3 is TGTGCCAGCAGCTTGGGTCAGGCTTCTTGGAACTACGAGCAGTACTTC.

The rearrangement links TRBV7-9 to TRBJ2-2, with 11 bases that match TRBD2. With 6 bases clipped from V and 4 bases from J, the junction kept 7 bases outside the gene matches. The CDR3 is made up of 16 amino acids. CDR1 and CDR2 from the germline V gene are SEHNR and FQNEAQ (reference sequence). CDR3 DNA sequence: TGTGCCAGCAGAGGGGGGCTAGCGGGAGGCACCGGGGAGCTGTTTTTT. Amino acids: CASRGGLAGGTGELFF.

CDR3 residues: CASSKRELKDTQYF. The CDR3 nucleotides read TGTGCCAGCAGTAAGCGGGAGTTGAAAGATACGCAGTATTTT. V usage is TRBV7-2 and J usage is TRBJ2-3; TRBD2 matches at 8 bases. This CDR3 spans 14 amino acids. Germline loops: CDR1 SGHTA, CDR2 FQGNSA. With V trimmed by 6 bases and J by 5 bases, 7 bases remained unmatched.

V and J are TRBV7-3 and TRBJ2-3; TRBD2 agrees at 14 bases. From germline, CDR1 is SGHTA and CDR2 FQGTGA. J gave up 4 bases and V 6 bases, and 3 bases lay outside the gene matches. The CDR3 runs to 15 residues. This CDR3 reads CASRGTSGSSDTQYF. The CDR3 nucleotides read TGTGCCAGCAGGGGGACTAGCGGGAGTTCAGATACGCAGTATTTT.

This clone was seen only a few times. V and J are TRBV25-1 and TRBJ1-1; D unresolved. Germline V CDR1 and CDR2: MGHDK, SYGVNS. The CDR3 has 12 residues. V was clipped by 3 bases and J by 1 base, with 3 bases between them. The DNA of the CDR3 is TGTGCCAGCAGTGATTCGAACACTGAAGCTTTCTTT. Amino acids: CASSDSNTEAFF. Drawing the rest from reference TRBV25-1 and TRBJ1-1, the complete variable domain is EADIYQTPRYLVIGTGKKITLECSQTMGHDKMYWYQQDPGMELHLIHYSYGVNSTEKGDLSSESTVSRIRTEHFPLTLESARPSHTSQYLCASSDSNTEAFFGQGTRLTVV.

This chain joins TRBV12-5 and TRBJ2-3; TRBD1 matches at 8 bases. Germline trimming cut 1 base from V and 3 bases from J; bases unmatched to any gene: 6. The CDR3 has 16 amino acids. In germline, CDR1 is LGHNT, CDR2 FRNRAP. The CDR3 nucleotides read TGTGCTAGTGGTTTGGGCATAAACAGGGGGACAGATACGCAGTATTTT. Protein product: CASGLGINRGTDTQYF.

Here the CDR3 reads CASSEFQQQGAAGKTQYF. The CDR3 DNA is TGTGCCAGCAGTGAATTCCAACAACAGGGGGCCGCGGGAAAGACCCAGTACTTC. This chain links TRBV25-1 with TRBJ2-5; 9 bases align to TRBD1. The CDR3 totals 18 residues. Germline CDR1 reads MGHDK; CDR2 reads SYGVNS. V shed 1 base and J 6 bases; nucleotides not matched to a gene: 15.

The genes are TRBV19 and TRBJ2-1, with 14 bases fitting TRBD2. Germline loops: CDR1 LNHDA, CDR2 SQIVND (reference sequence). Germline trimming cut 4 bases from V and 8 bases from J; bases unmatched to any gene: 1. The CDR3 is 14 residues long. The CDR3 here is CASSRTSGRYEQFF. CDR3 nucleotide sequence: TGTGCCAGTAGTAGGACTAGCGGGAGGTATGAGCAGTTCTTC.

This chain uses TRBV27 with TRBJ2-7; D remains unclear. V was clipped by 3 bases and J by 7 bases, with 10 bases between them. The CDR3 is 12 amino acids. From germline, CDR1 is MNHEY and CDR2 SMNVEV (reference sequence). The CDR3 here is CASSFLGREQYF. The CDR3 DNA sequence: TGTGCCAGCAGTTTCCTCGGACGTGAGCAGTACTTC.

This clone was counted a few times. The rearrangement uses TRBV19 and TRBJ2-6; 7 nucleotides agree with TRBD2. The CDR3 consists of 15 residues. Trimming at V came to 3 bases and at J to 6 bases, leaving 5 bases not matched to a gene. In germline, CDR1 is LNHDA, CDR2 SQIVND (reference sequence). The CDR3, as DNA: TGTGCCAGTAGTATGGGGGGGAAAGTGGCCAACGTCCTGACTTTC. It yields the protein CASSMGGKVANVLTF.

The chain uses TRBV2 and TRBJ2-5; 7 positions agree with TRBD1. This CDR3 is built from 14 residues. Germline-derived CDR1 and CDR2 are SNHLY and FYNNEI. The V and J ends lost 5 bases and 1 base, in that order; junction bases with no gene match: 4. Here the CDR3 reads CASSFDRVQETQYF. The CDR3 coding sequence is TGTGCCAGCAGTTTCGACAGGGTCCAAGAGACCCAGTACTTC.

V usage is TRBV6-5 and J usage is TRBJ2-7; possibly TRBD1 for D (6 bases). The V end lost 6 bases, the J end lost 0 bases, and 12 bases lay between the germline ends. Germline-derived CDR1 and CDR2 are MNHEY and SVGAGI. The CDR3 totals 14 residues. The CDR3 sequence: CASSTGTYSYEQYF. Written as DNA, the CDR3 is TGTGCCAGCAGCACCGGGACATACTCCTACGAGCAGTACTTC.

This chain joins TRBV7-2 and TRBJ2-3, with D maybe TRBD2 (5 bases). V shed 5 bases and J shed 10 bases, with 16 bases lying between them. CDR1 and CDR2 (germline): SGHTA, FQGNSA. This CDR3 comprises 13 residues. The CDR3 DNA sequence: TGTGCCAGCAGCCCGACCCCTCGGGGAGCGCAGTATTTT. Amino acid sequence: CASSPTPRGAQYF.